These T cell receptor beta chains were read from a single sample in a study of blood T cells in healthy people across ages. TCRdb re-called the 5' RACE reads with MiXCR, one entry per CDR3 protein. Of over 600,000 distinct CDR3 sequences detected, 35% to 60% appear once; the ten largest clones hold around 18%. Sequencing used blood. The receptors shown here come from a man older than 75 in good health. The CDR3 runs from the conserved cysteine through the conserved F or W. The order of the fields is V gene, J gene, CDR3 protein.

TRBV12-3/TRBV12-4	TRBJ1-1	CASSRDGYTEAFF
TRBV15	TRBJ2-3	CATSLQSSGRAQYF
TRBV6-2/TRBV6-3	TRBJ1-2	CACDDPPEGYTF
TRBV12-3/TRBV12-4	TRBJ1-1	CASSPLRGPQNTEAFF
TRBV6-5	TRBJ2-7	CAGSYSTGLGSYEQYF
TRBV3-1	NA	CASSRGSSQETQYF
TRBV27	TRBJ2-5	CASASAGAYEETQYF
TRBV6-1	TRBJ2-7	CASSVGSGSSSYEQYF
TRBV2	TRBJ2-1	CASSVKGLAGVPYNEQFF
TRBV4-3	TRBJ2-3	CASSSSVRTDTQYF
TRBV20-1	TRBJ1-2	CSARRVTGHGYTF
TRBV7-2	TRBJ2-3	CASSPGAGRADTQYF
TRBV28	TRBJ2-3	CATTYLDTQYF
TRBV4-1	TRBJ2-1	CASRGREEGGQFF
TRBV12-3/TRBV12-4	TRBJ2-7	CASRPGQGSYEQYF
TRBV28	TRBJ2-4	CASTSPGWGKNIQYF
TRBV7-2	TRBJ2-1	CASSFPHEKRGNPNEQFF
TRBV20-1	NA	CSARARTGIAYEQYF
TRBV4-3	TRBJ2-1	CASSQEASGLDNEQFF
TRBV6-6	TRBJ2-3	CASSYGGLARTDTQYF
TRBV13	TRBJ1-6	CASSLGLRDPSGALHF
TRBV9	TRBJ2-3	CASSPHARGATDTQYF
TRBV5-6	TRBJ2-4	CASSRSAAKNIQYF
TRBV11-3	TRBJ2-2	CASSLGGLGELFF
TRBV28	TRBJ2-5	CASSTSGSSQETQYF
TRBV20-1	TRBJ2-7	CSAHTSGGDYEQYF
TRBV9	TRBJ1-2	CASSPEAGSNYGYTF
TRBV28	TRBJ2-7	CASSTGWTGDSYEQYF
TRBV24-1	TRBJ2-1	CATSGLAGNEQFF
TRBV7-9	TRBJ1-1	CASSYFRTALNTEAFF
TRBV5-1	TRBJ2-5	CASSRLGGDPQETQYF
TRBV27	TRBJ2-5	CASSPTRLAGGETQYF
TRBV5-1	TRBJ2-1	CASSWPRGDYNEQFF
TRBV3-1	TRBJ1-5	CASSPWANNQPQHF
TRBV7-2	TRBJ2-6	CASSFGTGANVLTF
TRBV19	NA	CASRERGEEKETQYF
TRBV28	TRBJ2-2	CASSPAREAGELFF
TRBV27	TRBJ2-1	CASSSQGWEQFF
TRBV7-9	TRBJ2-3	CASSFPGASEDTQYF
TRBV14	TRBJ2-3	CASSPRLAVFTDTQYF